This T cell receptor (beta chain) was profiled in a study of beta chain features in type 1 diabetes (dated by TCRdb to between 2017 and 2018). At the level of the whole study: No differences in mean age, gender distribution, total cell number or subset yield were found between patients and healthy donors. A total of around 110,000,000 sorted cells were examined across all samples, and RNA yield correlated strongly with the number of cells per subset. The study compared the TCRB repertoires of sorted circulating CD4+ T cell subsets in recently diagnosed type 1 diabetes patients with those in matched healthy donors. Regulatory and stem cell-like memory subsets were isolated from only 8 patients and about eight healthy donors, whereas naive and central memory subsets came from all 30 or so donors.

General study outcomes and caveats: Sequencing cDNA rather than genomic DNA could over-represent highly expressing activated cells, although activation and CD3 levels did not differ between groups. Because the HLA sub-analyses included only small numbers of individuals, any influence of HLA type on TCRB rearrangement was left unresolved. At VDJ recombination sites, type 1 diabetes patients had fewer insertions and more deleted nucleotides, which implies abnormalities in thymic rearrangement. Naive, central memory and regulatory TCRB repertoires appeared to be more alike among patients than among healthy donors. Shorter templates might have been favored by PCR, but patient and control samples were amplified and corrected together, so both groups would have been affected equally by any skew. Type 1 diabetes patients showed a moderate but significant shortening of TCRB CDR3 length in all four CD4+ subsets.

Taken from the germline V gene, the CDR1 and CDR2 loops are MRHNA and SNTAGT. Trimming takes 4 bases off V and 6 bases off J; junction bases not matched to a gene: 7. The CDR3 runs 16 residues from the cysteine to the phenylalanine. Of all the DNA, just the CDR3 is kept, 48 bases in frame from base 1. A single peripheral blood draw of around 100 mL on average was collected from each donor into heparinised tubes. A BD FACSAria II and a panel including CD45RO, CCR7, CD25, CD127, CD95 and CD27 were used to sort naive, central memory, regulatory and stem cell-like memory CD4+ T cells. Every sorted population had a purity above 95%. PBMCs were isolated immediately by Lymphoprep density gradient centrifugation and stained directly without culture. So that batch effects would be minimized, each experiment stained and sorted samples in pairs, pairing one healthy donor with one patient. Regarding this clone: There is no known antigen for this receptor. No much larger clonotype is one base removed from it; base qualities were not supplied.

The entire isolated RNA was reverse transcribed using the High Capacity cDNA Reverse Transcription Kit, and thus expressed TCRB transcripts were sequenced. Deep immunoSEQ sequencing was performed on naive, central memory and regulatory T cell samples, with an average of roughly 3.3 million total reads per sample. Sorted cells were lysed in RLT buffer, and RNA was extracted using DNase-treated RNeasy Micro or Mini kits according to cell number. Each cell subset was processed separately to prevent cross-contamination, with patient and healthy donor samples processed together. TCRB sequences were amplified from cDNA with the immunoSEQ multiplex PCR, producing 87-bp fragments spanning the CDR3 region. Sequencing of the amplicons was performed on the Illumina HiSeq platform. In the authors' own workflow: PCR bias was corrected computationally using synthetic template baselines, and reads within Hamming distance 2 were collapsed, with unmergeable singletons discarded. Reads were aligned against IMGT to assign V, D and J genes, CDR3 length and insertions or deletions at six rearrangement sites. Within each subset, clonotype counts were normalized to the number of sorted cells before true diversity and Gini coefficients were calculated with the tcR R package. The overlap coefficient, calculated on TCRB nucleotide sequences, was used to quantify repertoire sharing. TCRdb stores this immuneACCESS table with in-frame sequences only. Part of the clones is absent; in the studies checked, under half of the shortfall reflects unresolved V genes, and no reason is known for the rest. V, J and clone size are those of that table, while D and trimming were read from the DNA. This sample has 400,000 or so clones in its table, and around a tenth of those were observed once. The top ten hold about 0.6% of the sample.

The TCR originated in a man aged 25-45 years with type 1 diabetes. The sequencing input was central memory CD4+ T cells from blood. Recombination connected TRBV6-4 to TRBJ2-2, with 11 middle bases fitting TRBD2. The encoded CDR3 is CASSVLAGGPPGELFF. In nucleotides, the sequence is TGTGCCAGCAGTGTGCTAGCGGGAGGTCCCCCCGGGGAGCTGTTTTTT.